The 28 T cell receptor beta chains in this list originate from one sample, sequenced in a study of CD8+ T cells in alopecia areata. Treatment of the sample: oral pan-JAK inhibitor, 5-10 mg twice daily. Sequencing templates came from extracted RNA that was reverse transcribed into cDNA. Clones were read by immunoSEQ multiplex PCR, and TCRdb kept only the in-frame ones, dropping some. The sample yields 200,000 to 250,000 clones, around three fifths seen once. The input for sequencing was CD4+ T cells sorted from blood, taken at week 4, from a patient treated with tofacitinib. These receptors came from a human donor with alopecia areata.

The gene calls are TRBV29-1 and TRBJ2-3; maybe TRBD1 (6 bases). The CDR3 is made up of 13 amino acids. Germline CDR1 is SQVTM and CDR2 is ANQGSEA. V was pared by 4 bases and J by 1 base, with 9 bases between. The CDR3 is CSVGNRGTDTQYF. CDR3 sequence (DNA): TGCAGCGTTGGGAACAGGGGCACAGATACGCAGTATTTT.

This chain joins TRBV19 and TRBJ1-5, with D possibly matching TRBD1 (6 bases). CDR1 and CDR2 (germline): LNHDA, SQIVND (reference sequence). V lost 3 bases and J 0 bases, leaving 12 bases between the germline ends. The CDR3 contains 16 residues. CDR3 protein: CASSMKTGDSNQPQHF. The CDR3 DNA sequence: TGTGCCAGTAGTATGAAGACAGGCGATAGCAATCAGCCCCAGCATTTT.

The chain combines TRBV27 with TRBJ2-1; D uncertain. This CDR3 has 15 residues. Trimming shortened V by 7 bases and J by 0 bases, and 13 bases separated the two germline ends. Germline values: CDR1 MNHEY, CDR2 SMNVEV (reference sequence). In nucleotides, the CDR3 is TGTGCCAGCACCCGACGGTCGAGCTCCTACAATGAGCAGTTCTTC. Encoded protein: CASTRRSSSYNEQFF.

This clone was seen more than once but under ten times. J is TRBJ2-7 and V is TRBV29-1, with TRBD2 as a possible D gene (7 bases). The CDR3 contains 11 residues. V was cut by 6 bases and J by 6 bases, with 12 bases left in between. CDR1 is SQVTM and CDR2 is ANQGSEA in the germline V gene. The CDR3 DNA is TGCAGCGTCGCAGGGGAGGGCGAGCAGTACTTC. Protein sequence: CSVAGEGEQYF.

The V and J genes are TRBV15 and TRBJ2-4; tentative D call: TRBD2 (5 bases). This CDR3 comprises 14 residues. Germline V CDR1 and CDR2: LNHNV, YYDKDF (reference sequence). Deletions cut 0 bases from V and 7 bases from J, with 10 bases between. The CDR3 DNA sequence: TGTGCCACCAGCAGAGATCGGAGGACGAACATTCAGTACTTC. This translates into CATSRDRRTNIQYF. The full variable domain, in which reference TRBV15 and TRBJ2-4 provide the parts outside the CDR3, is DAMVIQNPRYQVTQFGKPVTLSCSQTLNHNVMYWYQQKSSQAPKLLFHYYDKDFNNEADTPDNFQSRRPNTSFCFLDIRSPGLGDTAMYLCATSRDRRTNIQYFGAGTRLSVL.

V gene TRBV19 combines with J gene TRBJ2-5; 11 nucleotides agree with TRBD2. V trimming: 7 bases; J trimming: 4 bases; junction bases outside the gene matches: 8. CDR1 and CDR2 from the germline V gene are LNHDA and SQIVND (reference sequence). The CDR3 is 15 residues long. The CDR3 bases are TGTGCCAGTACCATGACTAGCGGGGTAGCAGAGACCCAGTACTTC. It yields the protein CASTMTSGVAETQYF.

This chain connects TRBV6-1 to TRBJ2-1; TRBD2 agrees at 14 bases. V lost 3 bases, J lost 9 bases, and 4 bases stayed unmatched. This CDR3 is 15 amino acids long. Germline V gives CDR1 MNHNS, CDR2 SASEGT. CDR3 DNA sequence: TGTGCCAGCAGTGAGACTAGCGGGGGGGCCATTGAGCAGTTCTTC. Translation gives CASSETSGGAIEQFF.

CDR3 sequence: CASSQDLWTVSYEQYF. CDR3 DNA sequence: TGCGCCAGCAGCCAAGATCTTTGGACAGTTAGCTACGAGCAGTACTTC. The chain employs TRBV4-3 and TRBJ2-7, with D possibly being TRBD1 (6 bases). This CDR3 has 16 amino acids. V gave up 0 bases and J gave up 3 bases, with 15 bases separating them. Germline V gives CDR1 LGHNA, CDR2 YSLEER.

The gene calls are TRBV9 and TRBJ2-5; D ambiguous. Germline V gene lookup returns CDR1 SGDLS and CDR2 YYNGEE. V lost 3 bases and J 0 bases, leaving 3 bases between the germline ends. CDR3 length: 12 amino acids. As DNA, the CDR3 is TGTGCCAGCAGCGCGTACCAAGAGACCCAGTACTTC. This encodes CASSAYQETQYF.

The chain uses TRBV5-1 and TRBJ2-7, with 7 bases fitting TRBD1. CDR1 is SGHRS and CDR2 is YFSETQ in the germline V gene. V gave up 0 bases and J gave up 3 bases; unmatched junction bases: 3. CDR3 length equals 14 residues. The DNA of the CDR3 is TGCGCCAGCAGCTTGGGGGGACAGATCTACGAGCAGTACTTC. Amino acid sequence: CASSLGGQIYEQYF. Full variable domain (remainder filled in from reference TRBV5-1 and TRBJ2-7): KAGVTQTPRYLIKTRGQQVTLSCSPISGHRSVSWYQQTPGQGLQFLFEYFSETQRNKGNFPGRFSGRQFSNSRSEMNVSTLELGDSALYLCASSLGGQIYEQYFGPGTRLTVT.

This clone showed up just a few times. The V gene is TRBV9, the J gene TRBJ1-5; D is perhaps TRBD1 (5 bases). The CDR3 totals 13 residues. Trimming shortened V by 2 bases and J by 3 bases, and 6 bases separated the two germline ends. Germline V gene lookup returns CDR1 SGDLS and CDR2 YYNGEE. The CDR3 sequence: CASSVGANQPQHF. CDR3 sequence (DNA): TGTGCCAGCAGCGTCGGGGCCAATCAGCCCCAGCATTTT.

This clone was counted a few times. This chain joins TRBV4-1 and TRBJ2-1, with D perhaps matching TRBD2 (7 bases). The germline V gene encodes CDR1 MGHRA and CDR2 YSYEKL. This CDR3 region has 16 residues. The V gene lost 0 bases and the J gene lost 7 bases, with 16 bases spanning the gap. CDR3 loop: CASSQDWGGRSNEQFF. CDR3 coding DNA: TGCGCCAGCAGCCAAGATTGGGGGGGCCGTTCGAATGAGCAGTTCTTC.

Only a few counts were recorded for this clone. The chain uses TRBV29-1 and TRBJ2-7, with D perhaps TRBD2 (5 bases). This CDR3 comprises 14 residues. Per germline, CDR1 SQVTM and CDR2 ANQGSEA. Trimming cost V 5 bases and J 3 bases, with 17 bases left between them. The CDR3 bases are TGCAGCGTTTCACTAGTTCGGACTGACTACGAGCAGTACTTC. This translates into CSVSLVRTDYEQYF.

V and J are TRBV5-1 and TRBJ1-2, with a possible D match to TRBD1 (6 bases). The germline CDR1 and CDR2 sequences are SGHRS and YFSETQ. CDR3 size: 15 residues. V gave up 4 bases and J gave up 6 bases, with 19 bases separating them. CDR3 in amino acids: CASSPQVDRHHGYTF. DNA of the CDR3: TGCGCCAGCAGCCCGCAAGTAGACAGGCACCATGGCTACACCTTC.

The V gene is TRBV29-1, the J gene TRBJ2-7, with D perhaps matching TRBD2 (5 bases). CDR1 is SQVTM, CDR2 ANQGSEA, per germline. CDR3 length: 14 residues. Trimming took off 4 bases at V and 2 bases at J, with 15 bases between the two ends. CDR3 nucleotides: TGCAGCGTTGCCCCTAGGATAGCGCCCTACGAGCAGTACTTC. Its protein product is CSVAPRIAPYEQYF.

The V gene is TRBV6-5, the J gene TRBJ1-2, with a possible D match to TRBD1 (6 bases). The germline V and J ends were trimmed by 8 bases and 4 bases, with 14 bases remaining between them. The CDR3 extends over 13 amino acids. Germline V gene lookup returns CDR1 MNHEY and CDR2 SVGAGI. This CDR3 reads CASSGAPGYGYTF. DNA of the CDR3: TGTGCCAGCTCGGGGGCCCCTGGCTATGGCTACACCTTC.

The gene calls are TRBV4-3 and TRBJ1-2; D unclear. The CDR3 spans 15 residues. Trimming stripped 0 bases from V and 5 bases from J, with 13 bases between. From germline, CDR1 is LGHNA and CDR2 YSLEER. CDR3 amino acids: CASSQDGAGRYGYTF. The CDR3 coding sequence is TGCGCCAGCAGCCAAGACGGCGCGGGGAGATATGGCTACACCTTC.

The chain couples TRBV29-1 to TRBJ1-1, with TRBD1 as a possible D gene (6 bases). The length of the CDR3 is 15 residues. Looked up from germline, CDR1 is SQVTM and CDR2 is ANQGSEA. The V and J ends lost 4 bases and 7 bases respectively, with 22 bases between them. CDR3 in DNA: TGCAGCGTTGGGCCGAAGGCGCGGACAGCGGTTGAAGCTTTCTTT. It codes for CSVGPKARTAVEAFF.

The chain joins TRBV5-1 to TRBJ2-5; 7 bases match TRBD2. There are 14 residues in the CDR3. The germline V gene encodes CDR1 SGHRS and CDR2 YFSETQ. The ends lost 4 bases at V and 3 bases at J; junction bases unmatched: 6. The CDR3 bases are TGCGCCAGCAGCAGCGGGACCGGCAAAGAGACCCAGTACTTC. Encoded protein: CASSSGTGKETQYF.

This clone was detected once. The chain carries TRBV2 and TRBJ1-2; TRBD1 is a possible D gene (5 bases). V dropped 4 bases and J dropped 8 bases, with 11 bases sitting between them. Germline values: CDR1 SNHLY, CDR2 FYNNEI. The CDR3 is 12 amino acids. Written as DNA, the CDR3 is TGTGCCAGCAGTGTCACAGGAGGAGGCTACACCTTC. Its translation is CASSVTGGGYTF.

This chain joins TRBV25-1 and TRBJ1-6, with 9 bases aligning to TRBD1. This CDR3 is 16 amino acids long. Germline V gene sequence: CDR1 MGHDK, CDR2 SYGVNS. Germline trimming cut 0 bases from V and 7 bases from J; bases unmatched to any gene: 4. The CDR3 nucleotides read TGTGCCAGCAGTGAATATGGACAGGGGTACAATTCACCCCTCCACTTT. Translating it yields CASSEYGQGYNSPLHF.

This clone was observed a single time. This chain links TRBV7-9 with TRBJ1-6, with D possibly matching TRBD1 (5 bases). V dropped 5 bases and J dropped 4 bases, with 15 bases sitting between them. The CDR3 contains 16 residues. Germline V gives CDR1 SEHNR, CDR2 FQNEAQ (reference sequence). CDR3 sequence: CASSAARAGYNSPLHF. DNA of the CDR3: TGTGCCAGCAGCGCGGCCAGGGCCGGGTATAATTCACCCCTCCACTTT.

The chain has TRBV30 and TRBJ1-5; a weak D match, TRBD1 (6 bases). The germline CDR1 and CDR2 sequences are GTSNPN and SVGIG (reference sequence). This CDR3 region has 14 residues. V was trimmed by 0 bases and J by 6 bases, leaving 12 bases between them. The CDR3 nucleotides are TGTGCCTGGAGTGTACGAGGACAGACTCAGCCCCAGCATTTT. This codes for CAWSVRGQTQPQHF.

This clone was picked up a small number of times. The chain carries TRBV30 and TRBJ1-6; 7 nucleotides match TRBD1. Germline trimming cut 3 bases from V and 9 bases from J; bases unmatched to any gene: 11. CDR3 length: 15 amino acids. CDR1 is GTSNPN, CDR2 SVGIG, per germline (reference sequence). CDR3 bases: TGTGCCTGGAGCCGCCCGACAGGGATCAGTTCACCCCTCCACTTT. It encodes CAWSRPTGISSPLHF.

The chain is built from TRBV4-3 and TRBJ2-5; 9 nucleotides agree with TRBD2. Per germline, CDR1 LGHNA and CDR2 YSLEER. V lost 0 bases to trimming and J lost 4 bases; unmatched junction nucleotides: 9. The CDR3 consists of 17 residues. The CDR3 sequence is CASSQDYGRGGRETQYF. CDR3 in DNA: TGCGCCAGCAGCCAAGATTACGGGCGGGGGGGCAGAGAGACCCAGTACTTC.

The V call is TRBV4-1, the J call TRBJ1-5, with D unresolved. The ends were cut back, 9 bases at V and 6 bases at J, with 15 bases in the middle. The CDR3 runs to 13 residues. Germline V gene sequence: CDR1 MGHRA, CDR2 YSYEKL. CDR3 coding DNA: TGCGCCAGGACGGTCAGAATTAGTCAGCCCCAGCATTTT. Translating gives CARTVRISQPQHF.

The V call is TRBV29-1, the J call TRBJ2-1; the D gene is possibly TRBD1 (6 bases). Trimming removed 7 bases from V and 9 bases from J, with 13 bases in between. The CDR3 has 11 amino acids. Germline V gene lookup returns CDR1 SQVTM and CDR2 ANQGSEA. The CDR3 sequence: CSGGDIAEQFF. DNA of the CDR3: TGCAGCGGAGGGGACATTGCTGAGCAGTTCTTC.

The sample holds a few counts of this clone. This chain connects TRBV29-1 to TRBJ1-4, with unresolved D. Per germline, CDR1 SQVTM and CDR2 ANQGSEA. The CDR3 runs 12 residues. Deletions cut 5 bases from V and 5 bases from J, with 9 bases between. DNA for the CDR3: TGCAGCGTTTCGGGAGGGAATGAAAAACTGTTTTTT. It encodes CSVSGGNEKLFF.